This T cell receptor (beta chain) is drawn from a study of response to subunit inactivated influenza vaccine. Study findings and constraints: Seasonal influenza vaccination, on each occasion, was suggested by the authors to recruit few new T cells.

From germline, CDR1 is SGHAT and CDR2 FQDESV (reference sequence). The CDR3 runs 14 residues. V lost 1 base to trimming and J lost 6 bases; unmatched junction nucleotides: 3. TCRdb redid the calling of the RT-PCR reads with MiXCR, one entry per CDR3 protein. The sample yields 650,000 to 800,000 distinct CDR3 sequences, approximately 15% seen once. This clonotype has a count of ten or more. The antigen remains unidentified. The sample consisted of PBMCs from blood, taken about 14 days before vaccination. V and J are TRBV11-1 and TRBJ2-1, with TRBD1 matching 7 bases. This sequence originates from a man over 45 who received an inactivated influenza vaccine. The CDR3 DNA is TGTGCCAGCAGCTTAGAGGGACAGCTCAATGAGCAGTTCTTC. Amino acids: CASSLEGQLNEQFF.